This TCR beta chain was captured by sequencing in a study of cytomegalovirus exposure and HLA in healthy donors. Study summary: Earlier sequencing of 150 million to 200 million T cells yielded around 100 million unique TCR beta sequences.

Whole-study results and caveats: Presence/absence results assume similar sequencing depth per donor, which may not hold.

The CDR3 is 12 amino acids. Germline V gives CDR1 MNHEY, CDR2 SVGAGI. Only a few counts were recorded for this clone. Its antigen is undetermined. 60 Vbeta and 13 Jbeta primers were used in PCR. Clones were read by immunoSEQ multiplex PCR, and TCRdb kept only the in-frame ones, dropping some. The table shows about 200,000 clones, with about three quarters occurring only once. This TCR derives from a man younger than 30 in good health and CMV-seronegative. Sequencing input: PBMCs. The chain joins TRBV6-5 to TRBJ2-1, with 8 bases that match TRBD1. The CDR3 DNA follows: TGTGCTATTGGACAGGGCTACAATGAGCAGTTCTTC. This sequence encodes CAIGQGYNEQFF.